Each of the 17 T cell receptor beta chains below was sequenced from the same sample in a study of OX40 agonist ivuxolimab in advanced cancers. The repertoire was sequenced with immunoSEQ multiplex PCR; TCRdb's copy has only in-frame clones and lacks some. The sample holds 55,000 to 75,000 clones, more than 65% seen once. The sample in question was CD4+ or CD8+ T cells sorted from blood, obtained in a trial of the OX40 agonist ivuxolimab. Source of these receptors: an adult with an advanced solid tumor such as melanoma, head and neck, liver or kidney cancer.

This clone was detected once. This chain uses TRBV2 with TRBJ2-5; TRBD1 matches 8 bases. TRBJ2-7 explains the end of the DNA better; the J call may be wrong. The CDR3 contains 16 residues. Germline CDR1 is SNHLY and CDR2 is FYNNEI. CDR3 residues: CASSQNSGTGSYEQYF. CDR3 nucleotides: TGTGCCAGCAGCCAAAACTCCGGGACAGGTTCCTACGAGCAGTACTTC.

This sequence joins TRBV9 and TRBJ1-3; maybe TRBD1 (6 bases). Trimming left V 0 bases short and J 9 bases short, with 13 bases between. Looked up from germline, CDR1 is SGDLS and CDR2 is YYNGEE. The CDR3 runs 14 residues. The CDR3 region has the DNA TGTGCCAGCAGCGTAGATACAGGGAGAGGCACCATATATTTT. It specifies CASSVDTGRGTIYF.

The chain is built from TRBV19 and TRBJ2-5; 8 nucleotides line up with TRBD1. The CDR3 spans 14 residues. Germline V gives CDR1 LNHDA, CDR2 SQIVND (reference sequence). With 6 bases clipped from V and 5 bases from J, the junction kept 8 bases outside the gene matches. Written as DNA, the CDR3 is TGTGCCAGTAGGCCGACAGGGGCGGGGGAGACCCAGTACTTC. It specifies CASRPTGAGETQYF.

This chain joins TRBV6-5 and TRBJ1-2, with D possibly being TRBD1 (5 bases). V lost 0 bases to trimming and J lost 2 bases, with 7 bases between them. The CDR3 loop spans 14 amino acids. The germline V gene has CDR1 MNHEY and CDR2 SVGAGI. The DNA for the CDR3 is TGTGCCAGCAGTTACTCGGGACCCAACTATGGCTACACCTTC. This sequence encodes CASSYSGPNYGYTF.

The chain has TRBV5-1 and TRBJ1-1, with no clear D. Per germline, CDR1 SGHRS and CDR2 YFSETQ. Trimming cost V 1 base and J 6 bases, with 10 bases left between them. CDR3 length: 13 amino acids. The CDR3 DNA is TGCGCCAGCAGCTTGAAGGAGAGGTCTGAAGCTTTCTTT. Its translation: CASSLKERSEAFF.

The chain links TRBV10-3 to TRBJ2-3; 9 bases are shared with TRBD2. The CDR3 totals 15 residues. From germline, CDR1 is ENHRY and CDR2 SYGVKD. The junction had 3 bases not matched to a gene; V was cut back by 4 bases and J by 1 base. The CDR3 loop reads CAISVSSGGTDTQYF. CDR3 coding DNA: TGTGCCATCAGTGTTTCTAGCGGGGGCACAGATACGCAGTATTTT.

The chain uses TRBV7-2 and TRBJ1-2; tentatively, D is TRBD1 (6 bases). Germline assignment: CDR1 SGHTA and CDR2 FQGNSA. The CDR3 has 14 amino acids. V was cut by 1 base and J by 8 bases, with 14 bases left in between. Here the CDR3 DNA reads TGTGCCAGCAGCTTAGTCGCAGGGGAGTACGGCTACACCTTC. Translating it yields CASSLVAGEYGYTF.

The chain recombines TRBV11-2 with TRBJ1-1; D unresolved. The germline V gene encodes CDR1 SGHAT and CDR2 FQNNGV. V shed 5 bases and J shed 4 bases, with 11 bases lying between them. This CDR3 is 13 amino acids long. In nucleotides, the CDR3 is TGTGCCAGCAGCGAACAGTATTTCACTGAAGCTTTCTTT. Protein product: CASSEQYFTEAFF. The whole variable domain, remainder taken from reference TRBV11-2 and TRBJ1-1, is EAGVAQSPRYKIIEKRQSVAFWCNPISGHATLYWYQQILGQGPKLLIQFQNNGVVDDSQLPKDRFSAERLKGVDSTLKIQPAKLEDSAVYLCASSEQYFTEAFFGQGTRLTVV.

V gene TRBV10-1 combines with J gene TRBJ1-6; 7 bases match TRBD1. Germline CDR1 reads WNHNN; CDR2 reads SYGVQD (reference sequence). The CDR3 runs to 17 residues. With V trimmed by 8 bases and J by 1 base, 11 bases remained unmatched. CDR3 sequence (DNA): TGCGCCAGCGACGGACAGGCCCGGGGGTCCTATAATTCACCCCTCCACTTT. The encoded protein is CASDGQARGSYNSPLHF.

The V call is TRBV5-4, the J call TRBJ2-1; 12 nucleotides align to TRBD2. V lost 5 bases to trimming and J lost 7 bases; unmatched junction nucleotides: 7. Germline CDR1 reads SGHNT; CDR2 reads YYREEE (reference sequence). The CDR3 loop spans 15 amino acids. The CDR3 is CASRPPSGGVNEQFF. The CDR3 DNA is TGTGCCAGCAGACCCCCTAGCGGGGGGGTAAATGAGCAGTTCTTC.

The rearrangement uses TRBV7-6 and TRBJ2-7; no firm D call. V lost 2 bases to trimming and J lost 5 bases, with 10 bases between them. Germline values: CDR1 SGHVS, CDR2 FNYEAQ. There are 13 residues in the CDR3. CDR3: CASSLRGFDEQYF. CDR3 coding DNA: TGTGCCAGCAGCTTACGAGGTTTCGACGAGCAGTACTTC.

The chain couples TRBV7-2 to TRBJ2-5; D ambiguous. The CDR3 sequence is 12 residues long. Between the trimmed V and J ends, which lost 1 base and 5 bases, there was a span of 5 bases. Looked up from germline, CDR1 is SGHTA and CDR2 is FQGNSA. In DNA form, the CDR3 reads TGTGCCAGCAGCTTAGTCAGGGAGACCCAGTACTTC. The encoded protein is CASSLVRETQYF.

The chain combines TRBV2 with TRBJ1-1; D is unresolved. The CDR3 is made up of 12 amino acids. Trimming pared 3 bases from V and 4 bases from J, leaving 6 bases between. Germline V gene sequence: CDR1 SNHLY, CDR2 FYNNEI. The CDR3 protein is CASSEGVTEAFF. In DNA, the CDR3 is TGTGCCAGCAGTGAGGGTGTCACTGAAGCTTTCTTT.

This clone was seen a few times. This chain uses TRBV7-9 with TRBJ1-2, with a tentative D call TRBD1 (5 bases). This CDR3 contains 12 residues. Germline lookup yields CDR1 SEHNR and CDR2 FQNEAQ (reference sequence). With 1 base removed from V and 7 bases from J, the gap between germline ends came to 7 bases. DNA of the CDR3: TGTGCCAGCAGCTTAGAGGGGAGTGGCTACACCTTC. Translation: CASSLEGSGYTF. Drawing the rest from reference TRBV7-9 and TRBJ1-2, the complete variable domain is DTGVSQNPRHKITKRGQNVTFRCDPISEHNRLYWYRQTLGQGPEFLTYFQNEAQLEKSRLLSDRFSAERPKGSFSTLEIQRTEQGDSAMYLCASSLEGSGYTFGSGTRLTVV.

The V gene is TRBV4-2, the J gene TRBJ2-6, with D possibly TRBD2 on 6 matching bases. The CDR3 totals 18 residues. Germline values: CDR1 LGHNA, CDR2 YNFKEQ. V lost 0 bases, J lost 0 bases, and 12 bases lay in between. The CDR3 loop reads CASSQDVIAASGANVLTF. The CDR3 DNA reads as TGTGCCAGCAGCCAAGATGTAATAGCGGCCTCTGGGGCCAACGTCCTGACTTTC.

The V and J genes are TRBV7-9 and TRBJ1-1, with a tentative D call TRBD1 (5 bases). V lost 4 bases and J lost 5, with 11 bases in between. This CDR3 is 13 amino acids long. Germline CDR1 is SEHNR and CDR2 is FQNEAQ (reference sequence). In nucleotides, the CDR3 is TGTGCCAGCAGCTACCACGGGGGTACTGAAGCTTTCTTT. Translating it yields CASSYHGGTEAFF.

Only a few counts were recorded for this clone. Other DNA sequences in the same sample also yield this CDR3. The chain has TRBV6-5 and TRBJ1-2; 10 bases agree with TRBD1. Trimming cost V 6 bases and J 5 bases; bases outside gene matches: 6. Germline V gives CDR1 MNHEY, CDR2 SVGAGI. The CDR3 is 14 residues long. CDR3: CASSRQGAGYGYTF. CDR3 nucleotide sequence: TGTGCCAGCAGCCGACAGGGGGCAGGGTATGGCTACACCTTC.